Given below is one T cell receptor (beta chain) in context. The antigen is not known. This sample was included in a study of response to subunit inactivated influenza vaccine. One entry per CDR3 protein, called by TCRdb with MiXCR from the RT-PCR reads. The table lists around 190,000 distinct CDR3 sequences, 13% to 15% of them singletons. Findings and caveats of the study: That few new T cells are recruited by each seasonal influenza vaccination was the authors' suggestion.

CDR3 length: 14 amino acids. Trimming cost V 7 bases and J 2 bases, with 12 bases left between them. In germline, CDR1 is PRHDT, CDR2 FYEKMQ (reference sequence). Sequences were derived from CD8+ T cells sorted from PBMCs, sampled 4 to 6 days after vaccination. The origin of this receptor is a man aged 45-65 years who received an inactivated influenza vaccine. The rearrangement links TRBV13 to TRBJ1-3; D is unresolved. CDR3 amino acids: CASNSFSTGNTIYF. CDR3 nucleotide sequence: TGTGCCAGCAACAGTTTCTCCACTGGAAACACCATATATTTT.